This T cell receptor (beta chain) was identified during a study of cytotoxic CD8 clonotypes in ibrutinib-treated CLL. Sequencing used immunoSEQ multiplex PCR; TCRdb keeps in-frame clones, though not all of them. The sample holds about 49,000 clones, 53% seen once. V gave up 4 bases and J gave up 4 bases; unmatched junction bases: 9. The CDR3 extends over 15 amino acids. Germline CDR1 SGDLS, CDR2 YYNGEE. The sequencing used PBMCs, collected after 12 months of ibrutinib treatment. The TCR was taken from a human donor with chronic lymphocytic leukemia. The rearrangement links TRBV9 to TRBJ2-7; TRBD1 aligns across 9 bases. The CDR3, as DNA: TGTGCCAGCAGCCCGGCGGGGACAGGGCTGTACGAGCAGTACTTC. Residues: CASSPAGTGLYEQYF.